Sequencing of this TCR beta chain was carried out in a study of blood T cells in healthy people across ages. The study, taken as a whole, reports: Naive T cell percentage showed a strong correlation with TCR beta diversity.

Using a J-beta primer mix together with a sample-barcoded 5' primer, a second PCR was run for about 7 to 12 cycles. One entry per CDR3 protein, called by TCRdb with MiXCR from the 5' RACE reads. The table shows fewer than 950,000 distinct CDR3 sequences, with 53% occurring only once. Regarding this clonotype: Its antigen is unknown.

Germline V gives CDR1 MDHEN, CDR2 SYDVKM. This CDR3 is built from 17 residues. V lost 5 bases and J 2 bases, leaving 19 bases between the germline ends. Sequenced material: blood. This TCR came from a man at least 80 years old in good health. This chain uses TRBV28 with TRBJ2-1; weak D call: TRBD1 (6 bases). CDR3 bases: TGTGCCAGCAGTCCGTCACAGGGCATTAGCGCCTACAATGAGCAGTTCTTC. This gives the protein CASSPSQGISAYNEQFF.